The clone carrying this TCR beta chain was counted ten times or more. During its preparation, the TCRbeta library received unique molecular identifiers. TCRdb reprocessed the PCR reads with MiXCR, giving one entry per CDR3 protein. Of approximately 240,000 distinct CDR3 sequences listed, around 10% were seen once; the top ten hold over 5.5%. The CDR3 totals 16 residues. Germline V lookup: CDR1 SGHVS, CDR2 FNYEAQ. V shed 5 bases, J shed 0 bases, and the junction held 3 bases outside the gene matches. The data stem from a study of T-cell reconstitution after alpha-beta-depleted transplantation in children.

V gene TRBV7-6 combines with J gene TRBJ2-2; 10 bases agree with TRBD1. The clonotype originates from a human donor who donated a stem cell graft to a child with acute lymphoblastic leukemia. The sequencing used PBMCs from the stem cell graft donor, collected from the stem cell graft. The CDR3 sequence is CASSEGQGANTGELFF. The CDR3 bases are TGTGCCAGCAGCGAAGGACAGGGGGCGAACACCGGGGAGCTGTTTTTT.